One and the same sample provided the 2 T cell receptor beta chains below, sequenced in a study of T cells in Graves' hyperthyroidism and ophthalmopathy. The CDR3 regions of TCR beta were amplified from RNA transcripts. The TCR CDR3 first-round RT-PCR relied on the HTBI primer set. TCRdb called the multiplex PCR reads again in MiXCR, with one record for every CDR3 protein. This sample yields fewer than 600,000 distinct CDR3 sequences, of which 14% are seen a single time; 11% to 15% belongs to the top ten. Material for sequencing was blood. Source of these receptors: a woman aged 40 to 49 with Graves' hyperthyroidism.

This clonotype was detected many times. V is TRBV5-1 and J is TRBJ2-1; 8 bases are shared with TRBD2. The CDR3 runs to 15 residues. Germline V gene sequence: CDR1 SGHRS, CDR2 YFSETQ. Losses at the gene ends were 2 bases for V and 8 bases for J; bases not matched to a gene: 9. The CDR3 loop reads CASSLAGLEGDEQFF. CDR3 nucleotides: TGCGCCAGCAGCTTAGCGGGACTAGAAGGTGATGAGCAGTTCTTC.

The J gene is TRBJ1-2, the V gene TRBV2; perhaps TRBD1 as D (5 bases). V was cut by 4 bases and J by 2 bases, with 14 bases left in between. This CDR3 region has 15 residues. CDR1 SNHLY and CDR2 FYNNEI come from the germline V gene. The CDR3 sequence is CASSGGWGGNYGYTF. The CDR3 DNA reads as TGTGCCAGCAGTGGGGGGTGGGGAGGGAACTATGGCTACACCTTC.